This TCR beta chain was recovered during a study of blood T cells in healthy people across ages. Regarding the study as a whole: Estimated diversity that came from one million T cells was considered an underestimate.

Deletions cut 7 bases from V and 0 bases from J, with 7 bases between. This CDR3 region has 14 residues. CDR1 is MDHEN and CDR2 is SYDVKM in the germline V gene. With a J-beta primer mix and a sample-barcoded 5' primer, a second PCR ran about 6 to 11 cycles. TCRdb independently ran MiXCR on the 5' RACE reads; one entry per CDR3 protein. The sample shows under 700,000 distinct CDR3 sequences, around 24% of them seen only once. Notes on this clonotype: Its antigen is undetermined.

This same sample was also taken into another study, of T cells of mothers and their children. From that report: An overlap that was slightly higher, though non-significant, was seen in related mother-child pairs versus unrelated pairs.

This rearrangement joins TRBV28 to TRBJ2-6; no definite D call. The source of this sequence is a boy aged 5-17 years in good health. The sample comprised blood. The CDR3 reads CASTWSSGANVLTF. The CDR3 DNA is TGTGCCAGCACCTGGAGCTCTGGGGCCAACGTCCTGACTTTC.